The 9 T cell receptor beta chains presented below share a single source sample, sequenced in a study of T cell repertoires in cytomegalovirus infection. TCRdb passed the reads through MiXCR, listing each CDR3 protein once. The data contain hundreds of thousands of distinct CDR3 sequences, approximately 31% of them singletons. The sequenced material came from PBMCs. These receptor sequences come from a human donor in good health (CMV status not recorded). Some clones in this sample may be carry-over from other donors' samples.

V gene TRBV6-6 combines with J gene TRBJ2-7; D remains ambiguous. V gave up 4 bases and J gave up 5 bases, with 12 bases separating them. This CDR3 spans 13 amino acids. The germline V gene encodes CDR1 MNHNY and CDR2 SVGAGI (reference sequence). In DNA form, the CDR3 reads TGTGCCAGCAGTTCCTCCTCTCGGGACGAGCAGTACTTC. Protein sequence: CASSSSSRDEQYF.

The chain is built from TRBV12-3 or TRBV12-4 and TRBJ2-5; tentatively, D is TRBD2 (6 bases). The CDR3 extends over 14 amino acids. V lost 7 bases and J lost 3, with 15 bases in between. The CDR3 loop is CASTLSGAEETQYF. The CDR3, as DNA: TGTGCCAGCACCCTTAGCGGAGCTGAAGAGACCCAGTACTTC.

The chain has TRBV7-8 and TRBJ2-7, with no clear D. The length of the CDR3 is 15 residues. Germline V gives CDR1 SGHVS, CDR2 FQNEAQ. V gave up 0 bases and J gave up 0 bases, with 9 bases separating them. DNA of the CDR3: TGTGCCAGCAGCTTAGCCAGACCGAGCTCCTACGAGCAGTACTTC. Translated, it gives CASSLARPSSYEQYF.

V and J are TRBV7-6 and TRBJ1-4, with a tentative D call TRBD1 (5 bases). Trimming took 4 bases from V and 5 from J, leaving 14 bases between them. The germline CDR1 and CDR2 sequences are SGHVS and FNYEAQ. CDR3 size: 15 residues. The CDR3 protein is CASSSWDGGNEKLFF. The CDR3 nucleotides read TGTGCCAGCAGCTCGTGGGACGGAGGGAATGAAAAACTGTTTTTT.

This clonotype occurred a few times. The chain couples TRBV20-1 to TRBJ1-5; 8 nucleotides agree with TRBD1. With 6 bases clipped from V and 7 bases from J, the junction kept 14 bases outside the gene matches. The CDR3 runs to 15 residues. CDR1 is DFQATT and CDR2 is SNEGSKA in the germline V gene (reference sequence). The CDR3 DNA follows: TGCAGTGCCACCGACAGGGGTCCGGGATTCCAGCCCCAGCATTTT. Its protein is CSATDRGPGFQPQHF.

This clonotype appeared many times. V and J are TRBV7-2 and TRBJ1-3; D is unresolved. The CDR3 is made up of 14 amino acids. Germline V gene data show CDR1 as SGHTA and CDR2 as FQGNSA. With 1 base removed from V and 4 bases from J, the gap between germline ends came to 8 bases. The CDR3, as DNA: TGTGCCAGCAGCTTAGGTGTTCTGGGAAACACCATATATTTT. Amino acid sequence: CASSLGVLGNTIYF.

The genes are TRBV6-6 and TRBJ2-7; 7 nucleotides match TRBD1. J was trimmed by 0 bases and V by 2 bases; bases with no gene match: 4. CDR1 and CDR2 from the germline V gene are MNHNY and SVGAGI (reference sequence). The CDR3 has 15 amino acids. In nucleotides, the CDR3 is TGTGCCAGCAGTTACAACAGGGGAGACTCCTACGAGCAGTACTTC. Protein product: CASSYNRGDSYEQYF.

This chain links TRBV7-8 with TRBJ1-4; D is possibly TRBD1 (5 bases). Looked up from germline, CDR1 is SGHVS and CDR2 is FQNEAQ. V dropped 5 bases and J dropped 8 bases, with 9 bases sitting between them. This CDR3 is built from 12 residues. CDR3 region: CASSARGEKLFF. As DNA, the CDR3 is TGTGCCAGCAGCGCCCGGGGGGAAAAACTGTTTTTT.

The V and J genes are TRBV11-2 and TRBJ1-2, with a weak D call TRBD1 (5 bases). CDR1 SGHAT and CDR2 FQNNGV come from the germline V gene. The CDR3 has 15 residues. Deletions cut 0 bases from V and 4 bases from J, with 12 bases between. CDR3 sequence: CASSLELRVPYGYTF. CDR3 nucleotides: TGTGCCAGCAGCTTAGAGCTCAGGGTACCCTATGGCTACACCTTC. Supplemented by reference TRBV11-2 and TRBJ1-2, the full variable domain reads EAGVAQSPRYKIIEKRQSVAFWCNPISGHATLYWYQQILGQGPKLLIQFQNNGVVDDSQLPKDRFSAERLKGVDSTLKIQPAKLEDSAVYLCASSLELRVPYGYTFGSGTRLTVV.